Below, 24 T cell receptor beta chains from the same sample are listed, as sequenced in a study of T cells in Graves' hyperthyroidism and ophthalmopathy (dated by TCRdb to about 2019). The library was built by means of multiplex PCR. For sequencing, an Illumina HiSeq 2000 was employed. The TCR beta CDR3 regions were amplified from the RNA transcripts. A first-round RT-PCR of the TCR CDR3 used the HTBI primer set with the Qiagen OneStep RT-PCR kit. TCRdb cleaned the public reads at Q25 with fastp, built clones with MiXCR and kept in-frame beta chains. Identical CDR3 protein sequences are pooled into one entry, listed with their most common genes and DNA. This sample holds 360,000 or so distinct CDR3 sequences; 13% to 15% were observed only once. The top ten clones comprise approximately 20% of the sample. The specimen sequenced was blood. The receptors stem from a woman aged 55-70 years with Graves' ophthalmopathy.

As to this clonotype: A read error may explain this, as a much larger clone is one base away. In DNA form, the CDR3 reads TGCAGTGCTAGAGTGGGATTTTCCTACGATGAGCAGTTCTTC. It yields the protein CSARVGFSYDEQFF. The V call is TRBV20-1, the J call TRBJ2-1; D is undetermined. From germline, CDR1 is DFQATT and CDR2 SNEGSKA (reference sequence). This CDR3 contains 14 residues.

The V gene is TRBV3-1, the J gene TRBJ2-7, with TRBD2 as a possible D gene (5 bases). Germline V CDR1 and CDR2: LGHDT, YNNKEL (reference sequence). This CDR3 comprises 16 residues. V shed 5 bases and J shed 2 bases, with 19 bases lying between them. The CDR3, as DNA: TGTGCCAGCAGCGAAGGCCCCGAAGCGGAGCCCTACGAGCAGTACTTC. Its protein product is CASSEGPEAEPYEQYF.

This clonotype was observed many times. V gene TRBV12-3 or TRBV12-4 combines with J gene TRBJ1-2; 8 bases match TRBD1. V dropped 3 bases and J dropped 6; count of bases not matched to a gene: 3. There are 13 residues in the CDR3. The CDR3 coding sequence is TGTGCCAGCAGTTTGGGGACAGGTCATGGCTACACCTTC. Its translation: CASSLGTGHGYTF.

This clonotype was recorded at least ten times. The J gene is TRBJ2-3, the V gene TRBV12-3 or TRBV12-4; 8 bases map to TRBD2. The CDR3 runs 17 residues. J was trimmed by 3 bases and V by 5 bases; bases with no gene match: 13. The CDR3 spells CASSPDNGRGGTDTQYF. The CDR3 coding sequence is TGTGCCAGCAGTCCCGATAACGGGAGGGGGGGGACAGATACGCAGTATTTT.

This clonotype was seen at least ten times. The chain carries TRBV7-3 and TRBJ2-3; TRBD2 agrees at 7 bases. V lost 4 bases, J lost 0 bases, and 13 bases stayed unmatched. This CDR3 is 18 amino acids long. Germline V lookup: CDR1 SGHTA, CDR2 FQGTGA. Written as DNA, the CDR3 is TGTGCCAGCAGCTCGCCTAGCGGAAAAAGTACTAGCACAGATACGCAGTATTTT. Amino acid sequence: CASSSPSGKSTSTDTQYF.

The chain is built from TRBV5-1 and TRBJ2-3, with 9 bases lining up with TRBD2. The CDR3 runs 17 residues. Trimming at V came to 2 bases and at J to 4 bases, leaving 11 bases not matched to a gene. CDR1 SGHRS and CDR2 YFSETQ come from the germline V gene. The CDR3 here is CASSFDAGGVGADTQYF. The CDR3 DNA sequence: TGCGCCAGCAGCTTCGATGCGGGGGGGGTAGGAGCAGATACGCAGTATTTT. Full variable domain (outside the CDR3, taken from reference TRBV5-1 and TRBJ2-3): KAGVTQTPRYLIKTRGQQVTLSCSPISGHRSVSWYQQTPGQGLQFLFEYFSETQRNKGNFPGRFSGRQFSNSRSEMNVSTLELGDSALYLCASSFDAGGVGADTQYFGPGTRLTVL.

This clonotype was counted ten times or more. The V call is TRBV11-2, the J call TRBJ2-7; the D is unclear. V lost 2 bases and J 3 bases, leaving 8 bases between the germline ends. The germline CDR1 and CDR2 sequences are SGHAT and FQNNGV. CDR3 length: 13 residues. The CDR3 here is CASSLPDGYEQYF. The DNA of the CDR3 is TGTGCCAGCAGCTTACCTGACGGCTACGAGCAGTACTTC.

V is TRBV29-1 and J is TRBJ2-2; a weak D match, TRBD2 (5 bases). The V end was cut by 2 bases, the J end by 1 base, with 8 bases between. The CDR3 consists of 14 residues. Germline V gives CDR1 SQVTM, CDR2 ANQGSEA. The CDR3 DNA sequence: TGCAGCGTTGAATCCAGCGGGAACACCGGGGAGCTGTTTTTT. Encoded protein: CSVESSGNTGELFF.

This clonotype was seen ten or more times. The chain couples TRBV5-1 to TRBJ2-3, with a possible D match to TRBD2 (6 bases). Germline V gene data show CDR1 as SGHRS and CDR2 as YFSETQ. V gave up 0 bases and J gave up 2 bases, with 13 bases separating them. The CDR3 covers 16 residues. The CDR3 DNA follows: TGCGCCAGCAGCTTGGCCGCAACGGGACTCACAGATACGCAGTATTTT. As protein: CASSLAATGLTDTQYF.

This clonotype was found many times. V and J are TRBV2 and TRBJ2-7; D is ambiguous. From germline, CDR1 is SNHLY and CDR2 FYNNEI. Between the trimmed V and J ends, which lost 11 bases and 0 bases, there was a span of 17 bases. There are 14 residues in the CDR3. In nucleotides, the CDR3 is TGTGCCTCCTATGAGGCAGTTCGCTCCTACGAGCAGTACTTC. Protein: CASYEAVRSYEQYF.

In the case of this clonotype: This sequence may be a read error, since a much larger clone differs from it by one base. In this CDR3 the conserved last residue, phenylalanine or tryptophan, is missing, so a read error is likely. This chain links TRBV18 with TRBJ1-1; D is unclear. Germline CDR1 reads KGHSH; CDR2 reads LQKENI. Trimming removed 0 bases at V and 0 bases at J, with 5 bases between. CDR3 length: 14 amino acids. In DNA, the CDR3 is TGTGCCAGCTCACCACCAGGGTTGAACACTGAAGCTTTCCTT. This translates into CASSPPGLNTEAFL.

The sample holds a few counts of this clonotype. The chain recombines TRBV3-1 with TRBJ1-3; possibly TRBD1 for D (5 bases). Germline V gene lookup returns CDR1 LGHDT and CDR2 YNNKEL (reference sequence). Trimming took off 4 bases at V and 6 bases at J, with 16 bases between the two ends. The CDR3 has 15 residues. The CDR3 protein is CASSLPTGRANTIYF. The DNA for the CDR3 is TGTGCCAGCAGCCTACCCACAGGACGCGCAAACACCATATATTTT.

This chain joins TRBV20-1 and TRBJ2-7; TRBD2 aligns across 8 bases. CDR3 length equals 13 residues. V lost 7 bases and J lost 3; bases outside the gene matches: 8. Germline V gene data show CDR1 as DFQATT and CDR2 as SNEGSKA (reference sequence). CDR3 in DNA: TGCAGTGGACCCCCGGGACTAGTCTACGAGCAGTACTTC. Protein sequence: CSGPPGLVYEQYF.

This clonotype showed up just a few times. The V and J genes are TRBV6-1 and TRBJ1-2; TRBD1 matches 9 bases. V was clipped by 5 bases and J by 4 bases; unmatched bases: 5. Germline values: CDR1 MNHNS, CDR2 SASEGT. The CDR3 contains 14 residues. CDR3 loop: CASSRDRDFYGYTF. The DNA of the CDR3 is TGTGCCAGCAGTCGGGACAGGGACTTCTATGGCTACACCTTC.

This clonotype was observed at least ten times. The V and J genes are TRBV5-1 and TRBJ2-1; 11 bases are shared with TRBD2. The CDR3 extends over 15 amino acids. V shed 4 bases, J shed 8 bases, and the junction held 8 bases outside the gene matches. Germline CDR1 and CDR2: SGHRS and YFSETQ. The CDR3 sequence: CASSEVTSGSDEQFF. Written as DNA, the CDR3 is TGCGCCAGCAGCGAGGTCACTAGCGGGAGCGATGAGCAGTTCTTC.

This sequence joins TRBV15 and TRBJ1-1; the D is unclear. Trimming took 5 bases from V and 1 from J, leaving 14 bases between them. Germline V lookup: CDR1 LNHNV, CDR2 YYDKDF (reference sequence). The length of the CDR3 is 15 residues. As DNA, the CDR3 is TGTGCCACCAGCCCAGAGGGATATGAGAACACTGAAGCTTTCTTT. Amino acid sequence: CATSPEGYENTEAFF.

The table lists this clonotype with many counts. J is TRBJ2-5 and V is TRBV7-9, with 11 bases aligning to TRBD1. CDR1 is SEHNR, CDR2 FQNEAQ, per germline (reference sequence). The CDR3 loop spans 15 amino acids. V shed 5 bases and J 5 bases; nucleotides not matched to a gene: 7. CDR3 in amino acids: CASSKGQGVDETQYF. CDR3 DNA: TGTGCCAGCAGCAAGGGACAGGGGGTGGACGAGACCCAGTACTTC.

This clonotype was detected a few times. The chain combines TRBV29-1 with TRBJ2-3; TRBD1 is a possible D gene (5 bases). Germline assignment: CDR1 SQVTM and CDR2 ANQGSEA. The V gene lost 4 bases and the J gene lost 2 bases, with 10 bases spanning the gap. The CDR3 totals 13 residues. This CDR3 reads CSVVRGYTDTQYF. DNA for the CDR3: TGCAGCGTTGTAAGGGGATACACAGATACGCAGTATTTT.

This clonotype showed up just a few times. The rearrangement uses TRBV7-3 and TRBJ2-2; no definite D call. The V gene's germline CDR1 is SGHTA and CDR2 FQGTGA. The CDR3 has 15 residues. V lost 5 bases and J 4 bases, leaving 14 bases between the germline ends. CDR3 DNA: TGTGCCAGCAGCGGCGACTCGTCGAGCACCGGGGAGCTGTTTTTT. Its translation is CASSGDSSSTGELFF.

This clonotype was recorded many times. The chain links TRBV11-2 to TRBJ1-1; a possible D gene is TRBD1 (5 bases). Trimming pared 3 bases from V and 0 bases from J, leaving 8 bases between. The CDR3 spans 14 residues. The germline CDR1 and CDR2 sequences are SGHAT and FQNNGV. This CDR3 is CASSFDSLNTEAFF. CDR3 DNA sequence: TGTGCCAGCAGCTTTGACAGCTTGAACACTGAAGCTTTCTTT.

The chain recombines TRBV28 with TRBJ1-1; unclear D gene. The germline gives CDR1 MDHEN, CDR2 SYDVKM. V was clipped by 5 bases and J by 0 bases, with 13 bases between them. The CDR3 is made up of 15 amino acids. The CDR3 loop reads CASSRRTPMNTEAFF. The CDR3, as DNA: TGTGCCAGCAGTCGCCGGACCCCCATGAACACTGAAGCTTTCTTT. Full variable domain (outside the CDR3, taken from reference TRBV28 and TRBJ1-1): DVKVTQSSRYLVKRTGEKVFLECVQDMDHENMFWYRQDPGLGLRLIYFSYDVKMKEKGDIPEGYSVSREKKERFSLILESASTNQTSMYLCASSRRTPMNTEAFFGQGTRLTVV.

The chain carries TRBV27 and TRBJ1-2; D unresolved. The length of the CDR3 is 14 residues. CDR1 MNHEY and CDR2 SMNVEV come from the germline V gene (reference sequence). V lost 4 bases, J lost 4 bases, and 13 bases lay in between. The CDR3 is CASSSVVSSYGYTF. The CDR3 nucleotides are TGTGCCAGCAGTTCCGTCGTGTCGAGCTATGGCTACACCTTC.

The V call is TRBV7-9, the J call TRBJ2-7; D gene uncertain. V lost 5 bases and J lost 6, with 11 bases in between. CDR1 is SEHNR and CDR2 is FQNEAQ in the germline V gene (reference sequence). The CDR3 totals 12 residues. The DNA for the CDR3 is TGTGCCAGCAGCGTGGACCCCCTCGAGCAGTACTTC. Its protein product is CASSVDPLEQYF.

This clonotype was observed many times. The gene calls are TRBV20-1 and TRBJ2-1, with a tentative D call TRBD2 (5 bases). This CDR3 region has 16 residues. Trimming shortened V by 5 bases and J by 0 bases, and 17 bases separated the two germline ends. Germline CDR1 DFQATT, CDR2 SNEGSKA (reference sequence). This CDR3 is CSALRAQPVSYNEQFF. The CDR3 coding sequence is TGCAGTGCTCTGCGGGCCCAACCCGTCTCCTACAATGAGCAGTTCTTC.